The subject of this entry is one T cell receptor (beta chain). Its antigen is unknown. The sample holds no much larger clone one base away, and base qualities are not on file. The CDR3 regions of human TCRbeta chains were analyzed by immunosequencing. Per the original workflow: TCRs in the repertoires were compared against a reference library of SARS-CoV-2-specific TCRs that had been generated with the MIRA antigen-specificity platform. Breadth meant the fraction of unique TCRs that were SARS-CoV-2-associated, whereas depth meant the fraction of total T cells that were SARS-CoV-2-associated. Using the MIRA data, every spike-specific TCR was mapped to the spike region that the TCR reacted to and assigned to either a CD4 or a CD8 class. Log10-transformed breadth and depth values were compared by one-way ANOVA with Sidak's multiple comparisons tests. This immuneACCESS table, as held by TCRdb, lists in-frame sequences with V and J called but not all clones. Of the missing ones, under half trace to an unresolved V gene in checked studies; the others have no known cause. V and J calls and clone size are given by that table; D and trimming were obtained from the DNA. Present in this sample are 53,000 or so clones, roughly 83% of which were seen just once. The top ten clonotypes cover about a quarter of the sample.

Trimming takes 3 bases from V and 6 bases from J, and the germline ends sit 9 bases apart. Counted from cysteine to phenylalanine, this CDR3 has 13 amino acids. Kept here is only the CDR3 DNA, which spans 39 bases and is read in frame from base 1. This specimen comes from a study of T cell responses to AZD1222 COVID-19 vaccine (dated by TCRdb to the early 2020s). Background on the whole study: Because spike-specific TCR depth and breadth did not differ between the two schedules, AZD1222 recipients who got a second dose at roughly 4 weeks were pooled with those who got a second dose at roughly 12 weeks. A total of approximately 240 trial participants underwent TCR sequencing, of whom 207 had received two doses of AZD1222 and about 26 had received two doses of the MenACWY control vaccine. Trial participants were enrolled into age subgroups of 18-55, 56-69 and 70-plus years, which contained approximately 150, 28 and 58 TCR-sequenced participants, respectively. Overall results and qualifications from the work: Participants were mostly white British, with more females than males. The authors suggested clonal diversity may have been underestimated. After two AZD1222 doses, spike-specific TCR breadth and depth were significantly higher than at day 0 and than in MenACWY recipients. Reportedly, almost half of the unique spike-specific TCRs recognized epitopes lying outside the regions that are mutated in the B.1.351 and B.1.1.7 variants. Because no day 14 peak-response samples were available, repertoires were characterized only after the peak T cell response. The whole spike protein was spanned by vaccine-associated CD4 TCRs, and dominant responses were seen in regions 160-218 and 743-854. In the small 56-69-year group, the increase in depth fell short of significance, most likely because of low power. Conclusions about previously exposed vaccinees were limited because only a handful of AZD1222 recipients were SARS-CoV-2 seropositive at baseline.

What this sample's time point label stands for: baseline before first vaccination. Vaccinee samples were obtained from the UK trials COV001 and COV002, which included a single-blind randomized controlled phase 2/3 trial of AZD1222 (ChAdOx1 nCoV-19) in healthy adults. For TCRbeta chain sequencing, PBMC samples were collected from trial participants at day 0 and at day 28 after the second dose. The sequence came from an adult in good health. The sequencing here drew on peripheral blood, taken on day 0 of AZD1222 vaccination. Recombination joined TRBV12-3 or TRBV12-4 with TRBJ1-3; a tentative D match to TRBD1 spans 6 bases. Here is the DNA: TGTGCCAGCAGTTTTCGACAGGAAAACACCATATATTTT. This translates into CASSFRQENTIYF.